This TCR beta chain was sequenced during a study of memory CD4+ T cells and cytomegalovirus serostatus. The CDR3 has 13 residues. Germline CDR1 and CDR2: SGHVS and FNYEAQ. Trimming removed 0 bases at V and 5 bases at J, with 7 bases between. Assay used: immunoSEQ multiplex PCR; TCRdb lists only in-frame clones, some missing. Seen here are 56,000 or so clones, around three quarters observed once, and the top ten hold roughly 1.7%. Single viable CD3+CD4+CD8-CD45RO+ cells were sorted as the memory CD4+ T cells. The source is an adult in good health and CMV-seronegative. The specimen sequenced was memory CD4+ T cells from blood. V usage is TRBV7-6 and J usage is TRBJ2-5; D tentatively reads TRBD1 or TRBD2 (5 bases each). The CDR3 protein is CASSLAGDETQYF. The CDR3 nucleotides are TGTGCCAGCAGCTTAGCCGGGGACGAGACCCAGTACTTC.